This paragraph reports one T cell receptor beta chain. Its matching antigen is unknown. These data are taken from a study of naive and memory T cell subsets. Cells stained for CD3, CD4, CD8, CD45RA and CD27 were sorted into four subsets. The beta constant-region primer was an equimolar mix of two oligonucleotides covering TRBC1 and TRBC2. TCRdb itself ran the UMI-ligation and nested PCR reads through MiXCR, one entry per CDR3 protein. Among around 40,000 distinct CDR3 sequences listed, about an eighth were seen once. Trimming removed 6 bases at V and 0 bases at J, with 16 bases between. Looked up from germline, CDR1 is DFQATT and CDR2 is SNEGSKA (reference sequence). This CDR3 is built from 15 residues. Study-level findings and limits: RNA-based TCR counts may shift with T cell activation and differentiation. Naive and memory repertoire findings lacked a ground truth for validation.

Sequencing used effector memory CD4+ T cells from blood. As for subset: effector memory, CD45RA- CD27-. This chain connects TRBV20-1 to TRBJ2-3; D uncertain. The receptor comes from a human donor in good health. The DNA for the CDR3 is TGCAGTGCCCCTGATGGGTCCTCTAGCACAGATACGCAGTATTTT. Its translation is CSAPDGSSSTDTQYF.